The clone carrying this T cell receptor beta chain has a handful of counts. The antigen remains undetermined. The CDR3 runs 16 residues. The V gene end was trimmed by 0 bases and the J gene end by 6 bases; junction bases not matched to a gene: 9. Germline V gives CDR1 PRHDT, CDR2 FYEKMQ (reference sequence). This entry comes from a study of CD8+ T cells in alopecia areata. Study-wide context: Those treated were given oral tofacitinib at 5 to 10 mg twice daily. The study, taken as a whole, reports: Alopecia totalis/universalis scalp especially showed more expanded CD8+ clones than normal scalp.

The sequencing template was cDNA reverse transcribed from extracted RNA. TCRdb's table, derived via immunoSEQ multiplex PCR, lists solely in-frame clones and lacks some. In the table there are just over 150,000 clones, about 50% of which are singletons. Peripheral blood samples and lesional scalp punch biopsies were obtained from alopecia areata patients. The chain combines TRBV13 with TRBJ2-7; 9 bases map to TRBD2. The TCR was taken from a human donor with alopecia areata. The material sequenced was CD8+ T cells sorted from blood, taken at week 0. CDR3 protein: CASSLGVAGGPGEQYF. The CDR3 DNA follows: TGTGCCAGCAGCTTAGGTGTGGCGGGGGGGCCGGGCGAGCAGTACTTC.